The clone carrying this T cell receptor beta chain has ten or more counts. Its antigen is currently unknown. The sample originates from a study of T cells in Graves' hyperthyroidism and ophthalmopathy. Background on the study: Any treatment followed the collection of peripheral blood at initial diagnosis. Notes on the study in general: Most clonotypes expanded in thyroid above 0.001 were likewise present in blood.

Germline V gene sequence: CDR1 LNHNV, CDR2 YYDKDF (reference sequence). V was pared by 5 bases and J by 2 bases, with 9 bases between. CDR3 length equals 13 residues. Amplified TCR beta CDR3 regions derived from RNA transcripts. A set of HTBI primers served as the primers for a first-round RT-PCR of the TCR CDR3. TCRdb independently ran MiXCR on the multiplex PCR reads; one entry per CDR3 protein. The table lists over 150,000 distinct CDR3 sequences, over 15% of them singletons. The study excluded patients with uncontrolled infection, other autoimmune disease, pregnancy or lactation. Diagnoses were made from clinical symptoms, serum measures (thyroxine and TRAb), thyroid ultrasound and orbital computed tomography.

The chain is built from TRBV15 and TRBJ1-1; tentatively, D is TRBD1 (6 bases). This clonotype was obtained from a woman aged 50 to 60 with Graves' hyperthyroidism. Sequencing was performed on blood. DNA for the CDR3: TGTGCCACCAGCGGACAGCTCAACACTGAAGCTTTCTTT. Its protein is CATSGQLNTEAFF.